The entry below describes one T cell receptor beta chain. What it binds is not known. The read halts 3 residues ahead of the CDR3 end, with the missing end drawn from the germline J gene. Libraries were prepared by immunoSEQ multiplex PCR; TCRdb keeps only in-frame clonotypes and omits some of them. Its listing shows some 52,000 clones. These data originate in a study of Tregs in tolerant kidney transplant recipients. Study observations and caveats: Changing PCR primers prevented nucleotide comparison between some patients' samples.

This CDR3 spans 15 amino acids. Germline CDR1 is SGHTA and CDR2 is FQGNSA. Trimming took off 5 bases at V and 6 bases at J, with 17 bases between the two ends. Unstimulated regulatory T cells (CD4+CD25+CD127-), CD4+CD25- non-regulatory cells, CD4 and CD8 cells were FACS-sorted from thawed PBMCs. This chain uses TRBV7-2 with TRBJ1-5; D remains ambiguous. The receptor was derived from a human donor who received a combined kidney and bone marrow transplant. This material consisted of CD4+ T cells from blood, taken before the transplant. CDR3 bases read: TGTGCCAGCAGCCTCACGGTAGATCGGGGTCAGCCC. Translating it yields CASSLTVDRGQP. The complete CDR3 sequence is CASSLTVDRGQPQHF.